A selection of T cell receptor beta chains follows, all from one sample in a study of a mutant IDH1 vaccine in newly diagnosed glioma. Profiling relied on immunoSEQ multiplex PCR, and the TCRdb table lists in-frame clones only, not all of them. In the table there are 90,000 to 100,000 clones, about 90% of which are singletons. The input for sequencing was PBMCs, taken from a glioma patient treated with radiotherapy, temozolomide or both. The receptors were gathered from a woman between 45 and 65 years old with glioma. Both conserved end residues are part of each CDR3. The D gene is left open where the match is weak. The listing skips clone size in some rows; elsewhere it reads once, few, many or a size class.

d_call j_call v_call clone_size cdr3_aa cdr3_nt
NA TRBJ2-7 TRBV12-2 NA CASRLTTTSAYEQYF TGTGCAAGTCGCTTAACGACAACTAGCGCCTACGAGCAGTACTTC
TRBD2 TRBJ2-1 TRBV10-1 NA CASSQGTSGYNEQFF TGCGCCAGCAGTCAAGGGACTAGCGGATACAATGAGCAGTTCTTC
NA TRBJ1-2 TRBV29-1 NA CSVEHRAGYGYTF TGCAGCGTTGAACACAGGGCGGGGTATGGCTACACCTTC
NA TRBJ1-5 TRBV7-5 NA CARSQPGLNQPQHF TGTGCCAGAAGCCAACCGGGCCTCAATCAGCCCCAGCATTTT
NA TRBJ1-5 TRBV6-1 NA CASSLNRASNQPQHF TGTGCCAGCAGTCTTAACAGGGCCAGCAATCAGCCCCAGCATTTT
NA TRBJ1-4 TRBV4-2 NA CASSQDQGAGNEKLFF TGTGCCAGCAGCCAAGATCAAGGGGCTGGTAATGAAAAACTGTTTTTT
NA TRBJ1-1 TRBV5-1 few CASSSDGNTEAFF TGCGCCAGCAGTTCGGACGGGAACACTGAAGCTTTCTTT
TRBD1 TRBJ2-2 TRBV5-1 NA CASGQGVQAGELFF TGCGCCAGCGGACAGGGGGTTCAGGCCGGGGAGCTGTTTTTT
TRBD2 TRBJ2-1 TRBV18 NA CASSRTGTSGYNEQFF TGTGCCAGCTCACGTACCGGGACTAGCGGATACAATGAGCAGTTCTTC
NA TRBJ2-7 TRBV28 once CASSRGLLPEQYF TGTGCCAGCAGTCGTGGGTTGCTCCCCGAGCAGTACTTC
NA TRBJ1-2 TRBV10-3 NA CATQANYGYTF TGTGCCACCCAAGCTAACTATGGCTACACCTTC
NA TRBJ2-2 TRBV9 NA CASSLEGTGLLAGNTGELFF TGTGCCAGCAGCCTAGAGGGGACAGGGTTACTAGCGGGGAACACCGGGGAGCTGTTTTTT
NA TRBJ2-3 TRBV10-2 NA CASSETQTSTDTQYF TGCGCCAGCAGTGAGACACAGACTAGCACAGATACGCAGTATTTT
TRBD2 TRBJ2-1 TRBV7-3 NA CASSARGPSGSSYNEQFF TGTGCCAGCAGCGCAAGGGGTCCTAGCGGGAGCTCCTACAATGAGCAGTTCTTC
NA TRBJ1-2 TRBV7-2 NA CASSARQTYGYTF TGTGCCAGCAGTGCCCGACAGACCTATGGCTACACCTTC
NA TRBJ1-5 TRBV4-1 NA CASSQVGTNSNQPQHF TGCGCCAGCAGCCAGGTCGGGACAAATAGCAATCAGCCCCAGCATTTT
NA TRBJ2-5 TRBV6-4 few CARQEDQETQYF TGTGCCAGACAGGAAGATCAAGAGACCCAGTACTTC
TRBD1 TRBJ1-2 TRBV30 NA CAWSTGVRGGYTF TGTGCCTGGAGCACAGGGGTGAGGGGAGGCTACACCTTC
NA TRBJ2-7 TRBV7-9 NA CASSLFPSPHEQYF TGTGCCAGCAGCTTATTCCCAAGCCCCCACGAGCAGTACTTC
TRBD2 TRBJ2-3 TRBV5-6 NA CASTYSGSSSDTQYF TGTGCCAGCACCTATAGCGGGAGTAGCTCAGATACGCAGTATTTT
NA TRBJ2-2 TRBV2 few CASRMDSTGELFF TGTGCCAGCAGGATGGACAGCACCGGGGAGCTGTTTTTT
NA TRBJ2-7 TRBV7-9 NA CASSLGRDSYEQYF TGTGCCAGCAGCCTCGGACGGGACTCCTACGAGCAGTACTTC
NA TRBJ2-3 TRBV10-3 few CAISDGTRPNTDTQYF TGTGCCATCAGTGATGGTACTAGACCTAACACAGATACGCAGTATTTT
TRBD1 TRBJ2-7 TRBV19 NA CASSPRDRSFYEQYF TGTGCCAGTAGTCCCCGGGACAGGTCGTTCTACGAGCAGTACTTC
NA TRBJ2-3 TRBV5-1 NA CASSSAPMGGTDTQYF TGCGCCAGCAGCTCAGCCCCGATGGGGGGAACAGATACGCAGTATTTT
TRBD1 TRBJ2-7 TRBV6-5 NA CAVRGGKGYEQYF TGTGCCGTGAGAGGGGGCAAGGGTTACGAGCAGTACTTC
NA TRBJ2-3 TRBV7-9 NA CASRTGSGSDTQYF TGTGCCAGCAGAACCGGGTCCGGCTCAGATACGCAGTATTTT
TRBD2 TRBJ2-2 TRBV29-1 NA CSVDETSGRPGELFF TGCAGCGTTGATGAGACTAGCGGGAGACCCGGGGAGCTGTTTTTT
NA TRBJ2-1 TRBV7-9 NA CASSHRGRDNEQFF TGTGCCAGCAGCCACCGGGGGCGAGACAATGAGCAGTTCTTC
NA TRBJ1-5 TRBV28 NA CASSPGGHGQPQHF TGTGCCAGCAGTCCTGGGGGGCATGGTCAGCCCCAGCATTTT
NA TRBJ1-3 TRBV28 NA CASSSQGFAGNTIYF TGTGCCAGCAGTTCTCAGGGGTTCGCTGGAAACACCATATATTTT
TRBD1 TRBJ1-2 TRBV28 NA CASSPGQVGGYTF TGTGCCAGCAGTCCCGGACAGGTTGGTGGCTACACCTTC
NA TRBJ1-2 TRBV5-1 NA CASSRLGKDYGYTF TGCGCCAGCAGCAGGTTGGGGAAAGACTATGGCTACACCTTC
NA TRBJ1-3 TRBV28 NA CATRHQVSGNTIYF TGTGCCACGCGACACCAGGTCTCTGGAAACACCATATATTTT
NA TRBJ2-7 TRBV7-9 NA CASSPERDSYEQYF TGTGCCAGCAGCCCGGAGAGGGATAGCTACGAGCAGTACTTC
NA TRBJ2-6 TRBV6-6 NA CASSYRGSGANVLTF TGTGCCAGCAGTTACAGGGGTTCTGGGGCCAACGTCCTGACTTTC
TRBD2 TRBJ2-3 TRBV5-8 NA CASSLGWTSGSTDTQYF TGTGCCAGCAGCTTGGGGTGGACTAGCGGGAGCACAGATACGCAGTATTTT
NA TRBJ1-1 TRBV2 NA CASSGRETEAFF TGTGCCAGCAGTGGCCGGGAGACTGAAGCTTTCTTT
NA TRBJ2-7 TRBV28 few CASSTSSEQYF TGTGCCAGCAGTACCTCCTCCGAGCAGTACTTC
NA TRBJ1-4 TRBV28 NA CASSSAQTGKLFF TGTGCCAGCAGTTCGGCCCAAACAGGGAAACTGTTTTTT
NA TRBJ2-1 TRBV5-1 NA CASSLALFRSYNEQFF TGCGCCAGCAGCTTGGCCTTGTTTAGATCCTACAATGAGCAGTTCTTC
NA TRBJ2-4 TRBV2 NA CATLAKNIQYF TGTGCCACCCTAGCCAAAAACATTCAGTACTTC
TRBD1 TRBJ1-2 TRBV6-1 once CASSERATGTGYYYGYTF TGTGCCAGCAGTGAAAGGGCGACCGGGACAGGCTACTACTATGGCTACACCTTC
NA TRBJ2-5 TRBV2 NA CASRVQETQYF TGTGCCAGTCGGGTCCAAGAGACCCAGTACTTC
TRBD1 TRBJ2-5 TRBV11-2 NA CASSPTGGLQETQYF TGTGCCAGCAGCCCCACAGGGGGGCTTCAAGAGACCCAGTACTTC
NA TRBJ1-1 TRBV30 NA CAWSGRMNTEAFF TGTGCCTGGAGTGGACGGATGAACACTGAAGCTTTCTTT
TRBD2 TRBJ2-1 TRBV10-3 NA CAITPSGRIEGNEQFF TGTGCCATCACCCCTAGCGGGAGGATCGAAGGGAATGAGCAGTTCTTC
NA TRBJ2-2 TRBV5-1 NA CASSPGTGTFNTGELFF TGCGCCAGCAGCCCTGGAACCGGGACTTTTAACACCGGGGAGCTGTTTTTT
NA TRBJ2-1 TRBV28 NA CASSLRTAGSYNEQFF TGTGCCAGCAGTTTACGGACAGCCGGCTCCTACAATGAGCAGTTCTTC
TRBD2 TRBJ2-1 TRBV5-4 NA CASSLGGGSPHYNEQFF TGTGCCAGCAGCTTGGGGGGAGGGAGCCCCCATTACAATGAGCAGTTCTTC